This TCR beta chain was retrieved from a study of blood T cell repertoires in COVID-19 (TCRdb year 2020). Background for the entire study: Collaborator samples came from the United States, Italy and Spain and covered acute and convalescent phases of COVID-19. Where HLA class I and class II types were available, the types were taken from metadata supplied by the sample provider, not from assay-based typing. The repertoires were released in a freely available public database intended as a resource for research on the immune response to SARS-CoV-2. The samples were drawn from the first 160 participants of the ongoing ImmuneRACE study and from under 1,500 subjects provided by 6 global collaborators. The dataset comprised deeply sampled blood TCRbeta repertoires from subjects exposed to, actively infected with, or recovered from COVID-19. The material from the prospective study consisted of cDNA or gDNA derived from T cells, B-cell-depleted T cells, or PBMCs. A de-identified subject ID, COVID-19 status, age in years and sex were almost always included in the sample metadata. Results the study describes overall, beyond this receptor: The quantity of clinical and demographic metadata differed by source and by participant and was supplied without curation.

The immunoSEQ Assay, a bias-controlled multiplex PCR, was used to amplify TCRbeta CDR3 regions from genomic DNA. From the authors' description of their analysis: Within the assay, amplification of reference gene primers was used to estimate how many nucleated cells each sample contained. To quantify the absolute abundance of each unique TCRbeta CDR3 rearrangement, sequence reads were collapsed and filtered. Productive Simpson clonality was computed per sample as the square root of Simpson's diversity index over productive rearrangements. TCRdb limited this immuneACCESS table to in-frame rearrangements with V and J called. A share of clones is missing; checked studies link under half to unresolved V genes, and the rest is unexplained. V and J calls and clone size are those listed in that table; D and trimming were worked out from the DNA. Across this sample there are roughly 120,000 clones, with 80% to 85% seen only once. In total, the top ten clones hold 0.8% to 1% of the sample.

Collaborating institutions collected whole blood in K2EDTA tubes following their own protocols. For TCRbeta analysis, collaborators shipped samples as frozen whole blood, isolated PBMCs, or DNA extracted from either of those sample types. Remarks on this clone: What antigen it recognizes has not been identified. One base away there is no much larger clone; base qualities are not given.

V ends up 4 bases short and J 4 bases short, with an unmatched junction base count of 9. The CDR3 runs 15 residues from the cysteine to the phenylalanine. Here the CDR3 DNA is all that survives: 45 bases in frame from base 1. The germline V gene (reference sequence) gives CDR1 as SGHNT and CDR2 as YYREEE. The rearrangement joined TRBV5-4 to TRBJ1-2, and TRBD1 matches 8 of the central bases. Sequencing input: peripheral blood. This TCR derives from a woman aged 70-85 years with acute or convalescent COVID-19. The encoded CDR3 is CASSLGQGEGYGYTF. Read as DNA, the sequence is TGTGCCAGCAGCCTTGGACAGGGCGAGGGCTATGGCTACACCTTC.